Presented here are 9 T cell receptor beta chains from one specimen sequenced in a study of T cells after yellow fever vaccination. TCRdb reprocessed the 5' RACE reads via MiXCR and lists one record per CDR3 protein. The table records more than 95,000 distinct CDR3 sequences, over 8% of them present only once. Sequenced here: CD8+ T cells sorted from PBMCs, sampled on the day of the yellow fever booster vaccination. These receptors were collected from a man between 18 and 35 years old who received the YFV17D yellow fever vaccine.

In this sample, this clonotype turned up many times. The CDR3 here is CASSPAGGSRWELFF. The CDR3 DNA follows: TGTGCCAGCAGCCCCGCCGGCGGGAGCCGTTGGGAGCTGTTTTTT. This chain links TRBV7-6 with TRBJ2-2, with 7 nucleotides matching TRBD2. V was clipped by 5 bases and J by 9 bases; unmatched bases: 12. Germline V lookup: CDR1 SGHVS, CDR2 FNYEAQ. The CDR3 runs 15 residues.

The rearrangement joins TRBV27 to TRBJ2-2, with 11 bases identical to TRBD1. CDR1 and CDR2 from the germline V gene are MNHEY and SMNVEV (reference sequence). This CDR3 contains 14 residues. V trimming: 4 bases; J trimming: 6 bases; junction bases outside the gene matches: 1. The CDR3 sequence is CASSWGQGAGELFF. The CDR3 DNA follows: TGTGCCAGCAGTTGGGGACAGGGGGCCGGGGAGCTGTTTTTT.

This clonotype was detected a few times. V usage is TRBV4-1 and J usage is TRBJ1-5, with no clear D. CDR1 is MGHRA and CDR2 is YSYEKL in the germline V gene. This CDR3 has 15 residues. V lost 0 bases, J lost 4 bases, and 10 bases lay in between. CDR3: CASSQDGVRNQPQHF. CDR3 nucleotides: TGCGCCAGCAGCCAAGATGGGGTTCGTAATCAGCCCCAGCATTTT.

This chain connects TRBV6-2 or TRBV6-3 to TRBJ2-5; TRBD2 agrees at 15 bases. Germline CDR1 MNHEY, CDR2 SVGEGT. CDR3 length: 15 residues. The trim removed 4 bases at V and 5 bases at J, leaving 2 bases unmatched. The CDR3 DNA reads TGTGCCAGCAGTTGGACTAGCGGGGGGGCCGAGACCCAGTACTTC. This translates into CASSWTSGGAETQYF.

This clonotype has a handful of counts. This CDR3 is CASSVALQGARETQYF. Here the CDR3 DNA reads TGTGCCAGCAGCGTAGCACTCCAGGGGGCACGAGAGACCCAGTACTTC. The rearrangement uses TRBV9 and TRBJ2-5; the match to TRBD1 covers 8 bases. CDR3 length equals 16 residues. CDR1 is SGDLS, CDR2 YYNGEE, per germline. J was trimmed by 4 bases and V by 0 bases; bases with no gene match: 8.

CDR3 protein: CASSSMPREKLFF. The CDR3 DNA is TGTGCCAGCAGCTCCATGCCTCGAGAAAAACTGTTTTTT. V is TRBV7-9 and J is TRBJ1-4; the D is unclear. Looked up from germline, CDR1 is SEHNR and CDR2 is FQNEAQ (reference sequence). The CDR3 is made up of 13 amino acids. The V gene lost 4 bases and the J gene lost 8 bases, with 11 bases spanning the gap.

The chain links TRBV27 to TRBJ2-3, with TRBD2 identical over 9 bases. This CDR3 region has 19 residues. Per germline, CDR1 MNHEY and CDR2 SMNVEV (reference sequence). V lost 6 bases and J lost 0; bases outside the gene matches: 16. CDR3 amino acids: CASSQGGSGGLTSTDTQYF. For the CDR3, the DNA is TGTGCCAGCAGCCAAGGTGGTAGCGGGGGCCTTACTAGCACAGATACGCAGTATTTT.

The V and J genes are TRBV11-2 and TRBJ2-7; D not resolved. V was pared by 3 bases and J by 1 base, with 7 bases between. Germline loops: CDR1 SGHAT, CDR2 FQNNGV. The CDR3 extends over 13 amino acids. The CDR3 nucleotides read TGTGCCAGCAGCTTTGGGGTTTCCTACGAGCAGTACGTC. It yields the protein CASSFGVSYEQYV.

This clonotype was counted between two and nine times. The rearrangement uses TRBV6-1 and TRBJ2-7, with no clear D. The V gene's germline CDR1 is MNHNS and CDR2 SASEGT. Trimming removed 6 bases at V and 2 bases at J, with 17 bases between. The CDR3 runs to 15 residues. The CDR3 region has the DNA TGTGCCAGCAGCTCCTTCCAGGACGTAACCTACGAGCAGTACTTC. Amino acid sequence: CASSSFQDVTYEQYF.